This T cell receptor (beta chain) was identified during a study of Ad26.COV2.S vaccination and SARS-CoV-2 variants. As for the study in general: Once, or twice with 56 days between doses, Ad26.COV2.S was given intramuscularly.

Trimming took off 0 bases at V and 0 bases at J, with 7 bases between the two ends. CDR3 size: 15 residues. Germline CDR1 and CDR2: SGHTS and YDEGEE. The treatment is: 19 received Ad26.COV2.S at low or high dose, single or two shots; about 5 received placebo; per-sample allocation not given. The study sampled participants on day 63 after the first vaccine or placebo injection. Measured with immunoSEQ multiplex PCR; TCRdb has only the in-frame clones, and not every one. Among a few hundred thousand clones listed, 80% to 95% were seen once. Here the sequenced sample was peripheral blood, taken in a trial of Ad26.COV2.S vaccine versus placebo. The gene calls are TRBV5-8 and TRBJ1-3; D unresolved. This clonotype originated in a person aged 18-65 years who received the Ad26.COV2.S COVID-19 vaccine or a placebo. CDR3 bases: TGTGCCAGCAGCTTGGAAGCCAGCTCTGGAAACACCATATATTTT. Its protein is CASSLEASSGNTIYF.